Only a few counts were recorded for the clone carrying this TCR beta chain. TCRdb keeps only in-frame clones here, not all; method: immunoSEQ multiplex PCR. The sample comprises a few hundred thousand clones, less than 90% of which are singletons, and 2.5% to 3% rests with the top ten. Categorization into cohorts depended on clinical history that participants reported. This entry comes from a study of blood T cell repertoires in COVID-19. Study as a whole: Italy, Spain and the United States were the sources of the convalescent and acute COVID-19 samples.

This CDR3 region has 15 residues. After removal of 6 bases from V and 2 bases from J, the junction contained 7 bases not matched to a gene. Germline lookup yields CDR1 SNHLY and CDR2 FYNNEI. This sequence was found in a woman in her twenties or thirties who had recovered from COVID-19. The chain employs TRBV2 and TRBJ1-5, with 7 bases identical to TRBD1. Sequencing was done on a sample of PBMCs or T cells enriched from blood (not recorded which). The CDR3 protein is CASSPGGRGNQPQHF. As DNA, the CDR3 is TGTGCCAGCAGCCCAGGGGGAAGGGGCAATCAGCCCCAGCATTTT.